This record concerns one T cell receptor beta chain sequence. Its antigen is not known. The sample is drawn from a study of beta chain features in type 1 diabetes. Points from the study as a whole: Reads derived from cDNA could over-represent cells showing high TCR expression.

The length of the CDR3 is 13 residues. Germline CDR1 is SGHVS and CDR2 is FQNEAQ. V dropped 0 bases and J dropped 4 bases, with 6 bases sitting between them. Since all of the isolated RNA was reverse transcribed, expressed TCRB transcripts were what got sequenced. About 3.57 million reads per sample were averaged for naive, central memory and regulatory samples. Profiling relied on immunoSEQ multiplex PCR, and the TCRdb table lists in-frame clones only, not all of them. Among 60,000 or so clones listed, about 55% were seen once. This receptor was identified in a woman aged 18-35 years in good health. Sample: Tregs from blood. The rearrangement links TRBV7-8 to TRBJ1-2; unclear D gene. CDR3 nucleotides: TGTGCCAGCAGCTTAGCCACAAGCTATGGCTACACCTTC. Encoded protein: CASSLATSYGYTF.